Detailed here is one TCR beta chain. CDR1 is SEHNR and CDR2 is FQNEAQ in the germline V gene (reference sequence). The CDR3 has 16 amino acids. Trimming took 1 base from V and 2 from J, leaving 14 bases between them. The data were obtained in a study of OX40 agonist ivuxolimab in advanced cancers. Study background: Hepatocellular carcinoma, melanoma, renal cell or head and neck cancer affected the dose-escalation patients. Of the patients, three showed partial responses, one with hepatocellular carcinoma and two with cutaneous melanoma.

Samples were taken at baseline and on day 1 of cycles 4 and 7. Generated by immunoSEQ multiplex PCR, the TCRdb table keeps only in-frame clones and is missing some. The sample contains more than 90,000 clones, approximately 80% of which appear only once. This receptor was identified in an adult with an advanced solid tumor such as melanoma, head and neck, liver or kidney cancer. V is TRBV7-9 and J is TRBJ2-5; perhaps TRBD1 as D (5 bases). The input for sequencing was CD4+ or CD8+ T cells sorted from blood, taken in a trial of the OX40 agonist ivuxolimab. CDR3 nucleotides: TGTGCCAGCAGCTTAGGTACAGGCGTGGGACAAGAGACCCAGTACTTC. It codes for CASSLGTGVGQETQYF.